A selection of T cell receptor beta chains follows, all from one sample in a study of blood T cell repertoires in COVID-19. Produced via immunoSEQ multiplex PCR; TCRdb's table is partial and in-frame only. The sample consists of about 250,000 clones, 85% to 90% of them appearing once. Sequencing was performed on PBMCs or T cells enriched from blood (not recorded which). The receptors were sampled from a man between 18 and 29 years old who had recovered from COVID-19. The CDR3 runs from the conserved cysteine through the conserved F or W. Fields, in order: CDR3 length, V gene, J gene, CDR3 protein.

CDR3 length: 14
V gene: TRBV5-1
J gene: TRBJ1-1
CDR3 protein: CASSLGDFITEAFF

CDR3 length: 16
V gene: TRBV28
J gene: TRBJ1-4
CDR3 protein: CASSLTGETGTEKLFF

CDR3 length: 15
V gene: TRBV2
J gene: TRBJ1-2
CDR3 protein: CASRPTRQGDGGYTF

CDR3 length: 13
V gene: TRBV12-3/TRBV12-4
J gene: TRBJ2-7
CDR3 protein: CASIPTGIYEQYF

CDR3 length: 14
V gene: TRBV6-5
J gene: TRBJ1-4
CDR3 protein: CASSRDNSNEKLFF

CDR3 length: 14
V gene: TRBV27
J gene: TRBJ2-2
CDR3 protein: CASRWGGNTGELFF

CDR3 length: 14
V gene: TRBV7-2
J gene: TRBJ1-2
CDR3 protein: CASSPRGQNYGYTF

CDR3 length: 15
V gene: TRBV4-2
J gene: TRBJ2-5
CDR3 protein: CASSQHPTSEETQYF

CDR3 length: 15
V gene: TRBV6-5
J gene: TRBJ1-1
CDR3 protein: CASSYSGGQVTEAFF

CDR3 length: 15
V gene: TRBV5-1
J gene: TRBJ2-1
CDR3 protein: CASSPWTSGSYEQFF

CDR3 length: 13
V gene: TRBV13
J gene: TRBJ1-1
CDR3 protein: CASSLGGQTEAFF

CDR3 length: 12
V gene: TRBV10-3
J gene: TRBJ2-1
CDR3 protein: CAISAEYNEQFF

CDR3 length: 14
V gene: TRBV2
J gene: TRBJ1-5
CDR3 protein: CASSEGQGPQPQHF

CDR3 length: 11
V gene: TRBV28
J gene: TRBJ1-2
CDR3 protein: CASIGYYGYTF

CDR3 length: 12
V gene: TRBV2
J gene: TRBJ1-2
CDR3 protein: CASSEARYGYTF

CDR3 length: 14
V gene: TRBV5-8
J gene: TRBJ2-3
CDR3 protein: CASSLRTGADTQYF

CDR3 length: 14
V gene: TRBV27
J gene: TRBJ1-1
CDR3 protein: CASSFEDSNTEAFF

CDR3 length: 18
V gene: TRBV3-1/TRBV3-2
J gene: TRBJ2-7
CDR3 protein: CASTRNPGLAGGAYEQYF

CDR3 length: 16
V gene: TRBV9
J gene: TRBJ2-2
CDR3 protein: CASSEIAGGRTGELFF

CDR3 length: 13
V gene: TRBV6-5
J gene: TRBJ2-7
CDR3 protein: CASGPEIRAEQYF

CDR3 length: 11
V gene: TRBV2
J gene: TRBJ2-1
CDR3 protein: CASSLALEQFF

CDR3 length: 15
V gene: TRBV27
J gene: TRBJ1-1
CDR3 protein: CASSIRVPVNTEAFF

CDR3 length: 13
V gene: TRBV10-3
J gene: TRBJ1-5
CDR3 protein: CAISAGPGQPQHF

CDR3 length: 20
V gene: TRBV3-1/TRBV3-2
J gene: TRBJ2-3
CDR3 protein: CASSQEPGLAGVGPTDTQYF

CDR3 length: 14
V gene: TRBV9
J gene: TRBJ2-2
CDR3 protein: CASSPEASVGELFF

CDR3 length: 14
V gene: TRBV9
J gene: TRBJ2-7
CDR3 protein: CASSVGRGTYEQYF

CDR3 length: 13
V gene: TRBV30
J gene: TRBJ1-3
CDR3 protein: CAFDSLSGNTIYF

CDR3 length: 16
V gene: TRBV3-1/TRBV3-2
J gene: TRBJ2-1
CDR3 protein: CASRNRAGTGGYEQFF